This T cell receptor (beta chain) was recovered during a study of T cell repertoires in aging, cancer and after chemotherapy. About this clonotype: Its antigen is as yet unknown. The junction differs from germline at one of its ends, possibly a read error.

Peripheral blood genomic DNA, not sorted cells or RNA, was the template. The V gene's germline CDR1 is MNHNS and CDR2 SASEGT. CDR3 length equals 15 residues. Study conclusions and caveats: Lymphoid organ infiltration in hematological cancer patients may impair thymic emigration or peripheral T cell expansion. Across the chemotherapy interval, each cancer cohort showed higher median generation probability, suggesting thymic rebound.

A mixed TRB-A/B primer pool amplified rearranged TRB by multiplex touch-down PCR. One entry per CDR3 protein results from TCRdb running MiXCR on the multiplex PCR reads. Counted here are 10,000 to 15,000 distinct CDR3 sequences, 28% occurring once; the ten biggest clones make up around 9.9%. Sequencing was done on a sample of blood. The TCR sequence derives from a human donor with a blood cancer. The V and J genes are TRBV6-1 and TRBJ1-1; 10 bases align to TRBD1. DNA for the CDR3: TGTTCCAGCAGACAACCGGGACAGGGGCGCACTGAAGCTTTCTTT. It translates to CSSRQPGQGRTEAFF.